This TCR beta chain was sequenced during a study of T cells after somatic rescue of genetic block. Per the germline V gene, CDR1 is MNHEY and CDR2 is SMNVEV (reference sequence). With 8 bases removed from V and 0 bases from J, the gap between germline ends came to 14 bases. The CDR3 contains 15 residues. The method was immunoSEQ multiplex PCR; TCRdb's version includes in-frame clones alone and lacks a portion of them. Among under 150,000 clones, over 80% were seen once, and the ten largest hold approximately 1.5%. The clonotype was recovered from a woman aged 18 to 35. Specimen: peripheral blood mononuclear cells (PBMCs). The V gene is TRBV27, the J gene TRBJ1-3; maybe TRBD1 (6 bases). The CDR3 bases are TGTGCCAGCGGCCCGGGACATCGCTCTGGAAACACCATATATTTT. This codes for CASGPGHRSGNTIYF.